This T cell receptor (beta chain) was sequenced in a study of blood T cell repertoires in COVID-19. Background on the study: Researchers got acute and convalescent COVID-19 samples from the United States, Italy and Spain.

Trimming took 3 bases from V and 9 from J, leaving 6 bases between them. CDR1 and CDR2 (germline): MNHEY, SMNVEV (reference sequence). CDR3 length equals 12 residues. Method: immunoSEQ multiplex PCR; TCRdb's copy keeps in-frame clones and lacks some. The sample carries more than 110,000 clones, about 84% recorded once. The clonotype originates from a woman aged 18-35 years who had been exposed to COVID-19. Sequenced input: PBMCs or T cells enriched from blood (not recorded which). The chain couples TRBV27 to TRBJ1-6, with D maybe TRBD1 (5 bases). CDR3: CASSFRGSPLHF. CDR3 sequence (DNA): TGTGCCAGCAGTTTTAGGGGTTCACCCCTCCACTTT.